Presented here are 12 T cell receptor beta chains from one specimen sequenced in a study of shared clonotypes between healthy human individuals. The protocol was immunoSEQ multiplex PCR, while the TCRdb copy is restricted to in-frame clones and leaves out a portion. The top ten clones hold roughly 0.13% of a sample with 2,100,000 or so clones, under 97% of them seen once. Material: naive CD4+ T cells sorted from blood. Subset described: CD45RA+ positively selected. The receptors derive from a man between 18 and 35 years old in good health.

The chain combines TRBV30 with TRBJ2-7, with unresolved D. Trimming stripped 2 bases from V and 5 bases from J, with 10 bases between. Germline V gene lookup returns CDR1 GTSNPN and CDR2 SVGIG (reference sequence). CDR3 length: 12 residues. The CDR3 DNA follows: TGTGCCTGGAGTCCCCACGGCCACGAGCAGTACTTC. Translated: CAWSPHGHEQYF.

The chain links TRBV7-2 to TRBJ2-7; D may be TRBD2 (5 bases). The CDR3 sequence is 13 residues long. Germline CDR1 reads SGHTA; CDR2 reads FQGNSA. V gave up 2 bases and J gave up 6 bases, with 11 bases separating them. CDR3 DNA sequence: TGTGCCAGCAGCTTAAGTGGGCTAGCCGAGCAGTACTTC. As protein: CASSLSGLAEQYF.

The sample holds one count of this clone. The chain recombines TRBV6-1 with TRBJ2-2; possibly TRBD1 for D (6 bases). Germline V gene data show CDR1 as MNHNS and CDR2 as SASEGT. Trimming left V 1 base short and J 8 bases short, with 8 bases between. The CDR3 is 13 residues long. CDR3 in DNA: TGTGCCAGCAGTGAAGACAGGGAAGGGGAGCTGTTTTTT. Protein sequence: CASSEDREGELFF.

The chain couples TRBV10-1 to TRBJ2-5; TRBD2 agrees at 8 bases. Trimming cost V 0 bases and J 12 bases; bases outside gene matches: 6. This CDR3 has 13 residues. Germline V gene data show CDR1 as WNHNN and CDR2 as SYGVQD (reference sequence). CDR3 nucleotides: TGCGCCAGCAGTGAGTCAACCCGGACTAGCAAGTACTTC. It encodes CASSESTRTSKYF.

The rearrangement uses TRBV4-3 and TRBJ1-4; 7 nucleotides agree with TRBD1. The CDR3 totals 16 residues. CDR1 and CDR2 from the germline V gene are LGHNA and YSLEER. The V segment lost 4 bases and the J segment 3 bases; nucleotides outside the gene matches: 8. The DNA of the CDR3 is TGCGCCAGCAGCCGATCCCCGGGACAGCCTAATGAAAAACTGTTTTTT. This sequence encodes CASSRSPGQPNEKLFF.

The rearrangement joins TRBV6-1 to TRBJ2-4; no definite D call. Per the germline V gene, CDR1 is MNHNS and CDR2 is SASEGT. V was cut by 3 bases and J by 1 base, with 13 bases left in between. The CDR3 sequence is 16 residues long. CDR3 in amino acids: CASSDFGIDAKNIQYF. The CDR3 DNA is TGTGCCAGCAGTGATTTTGGGATCGATGCCAAAAACATTCAGTACTTC.

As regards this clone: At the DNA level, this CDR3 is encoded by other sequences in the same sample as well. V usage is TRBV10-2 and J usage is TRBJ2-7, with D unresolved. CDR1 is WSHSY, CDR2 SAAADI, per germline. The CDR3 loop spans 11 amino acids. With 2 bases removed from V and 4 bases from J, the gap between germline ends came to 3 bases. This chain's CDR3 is CASSEGYEQYF. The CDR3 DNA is TGCGCCAGCAGTGAGGGGTACGAGCAGTACTTC.

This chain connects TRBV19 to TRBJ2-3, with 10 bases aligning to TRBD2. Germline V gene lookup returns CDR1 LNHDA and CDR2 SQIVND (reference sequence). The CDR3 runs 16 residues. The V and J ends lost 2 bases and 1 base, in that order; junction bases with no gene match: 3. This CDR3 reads CASSISGTSGTDTQYF. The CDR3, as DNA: TGTGCCAGTAGTATATCCGGGACTAGCGGCACAGATACGCAGTATTTT.

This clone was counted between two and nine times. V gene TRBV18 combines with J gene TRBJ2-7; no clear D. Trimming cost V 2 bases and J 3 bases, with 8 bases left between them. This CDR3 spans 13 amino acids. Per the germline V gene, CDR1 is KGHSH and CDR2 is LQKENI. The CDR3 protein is CASSPGQNYEQYF. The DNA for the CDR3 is TGTGCCAGCTCACCAGGGCAGAACTACGAGCAGTACTTC. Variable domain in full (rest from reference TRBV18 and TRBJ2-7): NAGVMQNPRHLVRRRGQEARLRCSPMKGHSHVYWYRQLPEEGLKFMVYLQKENIIDESGMPKERFSAEFPKEGPSILRIQQVVRGDSAAYFCASSPGQNYEQYFGPGTRLTVT.

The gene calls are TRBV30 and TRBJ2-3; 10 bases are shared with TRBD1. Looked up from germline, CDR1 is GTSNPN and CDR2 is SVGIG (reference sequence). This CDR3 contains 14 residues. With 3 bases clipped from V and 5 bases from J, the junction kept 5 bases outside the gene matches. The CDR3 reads CAWSPGQGLDTQYF. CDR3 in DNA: TGTGCCTGGAGCCCGGGACAGGGGCTAGATACGCAGTATTTT.

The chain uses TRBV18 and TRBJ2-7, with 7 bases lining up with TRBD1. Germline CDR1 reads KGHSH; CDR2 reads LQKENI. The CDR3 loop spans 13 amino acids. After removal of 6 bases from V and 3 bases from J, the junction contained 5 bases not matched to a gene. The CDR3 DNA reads TGTGCCAGCTCGGGGACAGCGCTCTACGAGCAGTACTTC. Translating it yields CASSGTALYEQYF.

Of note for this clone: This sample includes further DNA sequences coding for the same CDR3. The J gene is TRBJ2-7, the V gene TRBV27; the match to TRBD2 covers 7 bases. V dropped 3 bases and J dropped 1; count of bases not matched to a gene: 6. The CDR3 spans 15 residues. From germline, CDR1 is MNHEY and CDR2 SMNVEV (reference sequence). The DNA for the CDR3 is TGTGCCAGCAGTTTCAAAGGAGCGGGATCCTACGAGCAGTACTTC. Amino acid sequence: CASSFKGAGSYEQYF.